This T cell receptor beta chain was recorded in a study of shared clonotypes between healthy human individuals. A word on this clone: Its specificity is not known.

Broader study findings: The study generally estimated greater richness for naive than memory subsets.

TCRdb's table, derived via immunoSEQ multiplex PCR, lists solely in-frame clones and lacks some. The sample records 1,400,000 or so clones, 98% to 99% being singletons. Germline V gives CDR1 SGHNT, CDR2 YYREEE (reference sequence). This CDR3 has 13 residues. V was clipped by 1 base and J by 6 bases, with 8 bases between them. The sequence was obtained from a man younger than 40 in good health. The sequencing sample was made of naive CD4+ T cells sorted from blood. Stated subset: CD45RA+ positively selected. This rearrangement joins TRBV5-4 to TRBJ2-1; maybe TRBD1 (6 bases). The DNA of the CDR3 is TGTGCCAGCAGCTTGCGGACAGCCAATGAGCAGTTCTTC. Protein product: CASSLRTANEQFF. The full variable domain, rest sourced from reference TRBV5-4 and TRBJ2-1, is ETGVTQSPTHLIKTRGQQVTLRCSSQSGHNTVSWYQQALGQGPQFIFQYYREEENGRGNFPPRFSGLQFPNYSSELNVNALELDDSALYLCASSLRTANEQFFGPGTRLTVL.